This entry lists 21 T cell receptor beta chains sequenced from one sample in a study of CD8+CD57+ T cells in acquired aplastic anemia (dated by TCRdb to the late 2010s). TCRdb names Illumina HiSeq 2000 as the instrument used. Profiling of TCR beta VDJ combinations and CDR3 sequences used genomic DNA as the template. Clones were called with MiXCR by TCRdb after fastp trimmed the public reads at Q25, and only in-frame beta chains were retained. Under each unique CDR3 protein, matching rows form one entry showing the most common genes and DNA. Across this sample there are fewer than 200,000 distinct CDR3 sequences, with about three fifths seen only once. 45% to 50% of the sample lies in the top ten. Material: sorted CD4+, CD8+, or CD8+CD57+ T cells (not recorded which) from PBMCs. Receptor source: a human donor in good health.

Of note for this clonotype: A much larger clone lies a single base off, so this may be a read error. The chain carries TRBV2 and TRBJ1-2, with D hard to call. There are 11 residues in the CDR3. V dropped 11 bases and J dropped 12 bases, with 19 bases sitting between them. Germline V gives CDR1 SNHLY, CDR2 FYNNEI. CDR3 nucleotide sequence: TGTGCCCTCGGAACGGGCTTCGGCCACACCTTC. It yields the protein CALGTGFGHTF.

The V call is TRBV7-8, the J call TRBJ1-3; the D is unclear. The V end lost 4 bases, the J end lost 1 base, and 11 bases lay between the germline ends. Germline V gene sequence: CDR1 SGHVS, CDR2 FQNEAQ. This CDR3 comprises 15 residues. The CDR3 region is CASSSQASSGNTIYF. The CDR3 DNA follows: TGTGCCAGCAGCTCTCAGGCTTCTTCTGGAAACACCATATATTTT.

This clonotype was found once. In DNA, the CDR3 is TGCAGCCCTAAGCAAGGACAGGGGGCTGGAGGCACAGATACGCAGTATTTT. This sequence encodes CSPKQGQGAGGTDTQYF. This chain uses TRBV29-1 with TRBJ2-3; 11 bases fit TRBD1. The germline CDR1 and CDR2 sequences are SQVTM and ANQGSEA. After removal of 8 bases from V and 1 base from J, the junction contained 14 bases not matched to a gene. The CDR3 is 17 amino acids.

The chain combines TRBV7-8 with TRBJ1-6, with D possibly TRBD1 on 5 matching bases. V lost 4 bases, J lost 8 bases, and 12 bases lay in between. CDR3 size: 14 residues. Germline CDR1 reads SGHVS; CDR2 reads FQNEAQ. CDR3 residues: CASSYLRGYSPLHF. CDR3 coding DNA: TGTGCCAGCAGCTATTTACGGGGGTATTCACCCCTCCACTTT.

In its sample, this clonotype was seen a few times. This sequence joins TRBV5-6 and TRBJ1-2; 9 bases are a match to TRBD1. V gave up 0 bases and J gave up 8 bases; unmatched junction bases: 2. CDR1 and CDR2 from the germline V gene are SGHDT and YYEEEE. The CDR3 has 13 residues. This CDR3 reads CASSLGQGDGYTF. The CDR3 bases are TGTGCCAGCAGCTTGGGACAGGGGGACGGCTACACCTTC.

This clonotype was seen a handful of times. The J gene is TRBJ1-2, the V gene TRBV10-3; D may be TRBD1 (5 bases). The ends were cut back, 2 bases at V and 0 bases at J, with 10 bases in the middle. Germline CDR1 and CDR2: ENHRY and SYGVKD. CDR3 length equals 15 residues. This CDR3 reads CAISEGQGANYGYTF. CDR3 DNA sequence: TGTGCCATCAGTGAGGGGCAGGGAGCTAACTATGGCTACACCTTC.

The chain uses TRBV7-9 and TRBJ1-1; D is possibly TRBD1 (6 bases). Germline loops: CDR1 SEHNR, CDR2 FQNEAQ (reference sequence). Trimming cost V 1 base and J 2 bases, with 8 bases left between them. The CDR3 extends over 14 amino acids. The chain's CDR3 is CASSLEQGNTEAFF. The CDR3, as DNA: TGTGCCAGCAGCTTAGAACAGGGAAACACTGAAGCTTTCTTT.

The chain uses TRBV10-3 and TRBJ1-1; D may be TRBD1 (6 bases). V was trimmed by 10 bases and J by 5 bases, leaving 26 bases between them. Germline-derived CDR1 and CDR2 are ENHRY and SYGVKD. This CDR3 contains 16 residues. CDR3 sequence: CATSDWGRGGGTEAFF. CDR3 in DNA: TGTGCCACCTCCGACTGGGGGCGAGGGGGAGGAACTGAAGCTTTCTTT.

The table lists this clonotype with many counts. This chain joins TRBV6-2 or TRBV6-3 and TRBJ2-3; unclear D gene. Germline V gene sequence: CDR1 MNHEY, CDR2 SVGEGT. Trimming pared 3 bases from V and 4 bases from J, leaving 11 bases between. CDR3 length: 14 residues. Here the CDR3 DNA reads TGTGCCAGCAGTTATCTGACTGGTGCAGATACGCAGTATTTT. Protein: CASSYLTGADTQYF.

The chain employs TRBV7-9 and TRBJ2-1; TRBD1 matches at 9 bases. This CDR3 has 17 amino acids. The V segment lost 5 bases and the J segment 4 bases; nucleotides outside the gene matches: 12. Germline V lookup: CDR1 SEHNR, CDR2 FQNEAQ (reference sequence). The CDR3 here is CASSHRTGGLGYNEQFF. CDR3 nucleotides: TGTGCCAGCAGCCATCGAACAGGGGGCCTGGGGTACAATGAGCAGTTCTTC.

CDR3 DNA: TGTGCCAGCAGCCCGGACCCCACCTACGAGCAGTACTTC. Its translation is CASSPDPTYEQYF. This rearrangement joins TRBV7-2 to TRBJ2-7; D is ambiguous. Between the trimmed V and J ends, which lost 5 bases and 2 bases, there was a span of 10 bases. Germline CDR1 is SGHTA and CDR2 is FQGNSA. The CDR3 sequence is 13 residues long. Based on the CDR3 plus reference TRBV7-2 and TRBJ2-7, the full variable domain is GAGVSQSPSNKVTEKGKDVELRCDPISGHTALYWYRQSLGQGLEFLIYFQGNSAPDKSGLPSDRFSAERTGGSVSTLTIQRTQQEDSAVYLCASSPDPTYEQYFGPGTRLTVT.

This clonotype came up once. A much bigger clone sits one base away, suggesting this may be a read error. J is TRBJ2-1 and V is TRBV7-9; 10 positions agree with TRBD2. This CDR3 region has 15 residues. Germline trimming cut 1 base from V and 10 bases from J; bases unmatched to any gene: 7. Per the germline V gene, CDR1 is SEHNR and CDR2 is FQNEAQ (reference sequence). The CDR3 DNA is TGTGCCAGCAGCTTAGAGCTAGCGGGAGTAGGCGAGCAGTTCTTC. Protein: CASSLELAGVGEQFF.

This chain connects TRBV2 to TRBJ1-4; D unresolved. Trimming shortened V by 6 bases and J by 0 bases, and 8 bases separated the two germline ends. The CDR3 loop spans 14 amino acids. Germline V gene lookup returns CDR1 SNHLY and CDR2 FYNNEI. The CDR3 reads CASRPITTNEKLFF. CDR3 nucleotides: TGTGCCAGCAGACCGATTACAACTAATGAAAAACTGTTTTTT.

In the case of this clonotype: The junction and the germline gene differ at one end; a read error may be behind it. The chain joins TRBV10-1 to TRBJ2-7; the match to TRBD1 covers 12 bases. CDR1 and CDR2 from the germline V gene are WNHNN and SYGVQD (reference sequence). This CDR3 is 15 amino acids long. Here the CDR3 reads CASSAGTGGGDEQYF. The DNA of the CDR3 is TGTGCCAGCAGTGCCGGGACAGGGGGCGGGGACGAGCAGTACTTC.

CDR3 in DNA: TGCAGTGCTGAGGACCCCCTCGGCGAGCAGTACTTC. Translating gives CSAEDPLGEQYF. V gene TRBV20-1 combines with J gene TRBJ2-7; D remains unclear. This CDR3 has 12 residues. The germline V gene has CDR1 DFQATT and CDR2 SNEGSKA (reference sequence). V lost 5 bases and J 6 bases, leaving 14 bases between the germline ends.

Comments on this clonotype: A junction boundary mismatches the germline segment, possibly from a read error. CDR3 loop: CASNIGGSYNEQFF. In DNA, the CDR3 is TGTGCCAGTAATATAGGGGGCTCCTACAATGAGCAGTTCTTC. The rearrangement links TRBV19 to TRBJ2-1; a possible D gene is TRBD1 (6 bases). Germline lookup yields CDR1 LNHDA and CDR2 SQIVND (reference sequence). The CDR3 is 14 amino acids.

The chain joins TRBV5-1 to TRBJ2-1, with D unresolved. The CDR3 extends over 12 amino acids. V lost 5 bases, J lost 4 bases, and 7 bases lay in between. Per the germline V gene, CDR1 is SGHRS and CDR2 is YFSETQ. The CDR3 reads CASSSDYNEQFF. In DNA, the CDR3 is TGCGCCAGCAGTTCGGATTACAATGAGCAGTTCTTC.

The rearrangement uses TRBV2 and TRBJ1-2, with a tentative D call TRBD1 (5 bases). Germline V gives CDR1 SNHLY, CDR2 FYNNEI. CDR3 length equals 16 residues. The V and J ends lost 4 bases and 4 bases respectively, with 19 bases between them. The CDR3 DNA sequence: TGTGCCAGCAGTGGGCGGGGGGTCCCTATCTCCTATGGCTACACCTTC. Translated, it gives CASSGRGVPISYGYTF.

CDR3 nucleotide sequence: TGTGCCAGCAGCCCTCAGGGGTGGGGGTATGGCTACACCTTC. It is translated as CASSPQGWGYGYTF. V is TRBV14 and J is TRBJ1-2; tentative D call: TRBD1 (6 bases). The ends were cut back, 4 bases at V and 5 bases at J, with 14 bases in the middle. Germline V CDR1 and CDR2: SGHDN, FVKESK. This CDR3 is 14 amino acids long.

The chain recombines TRBV19 with TRBJ2-3; TRBD1 matches at 7 bases. The CDR3 extends over 15 amino acids. Per the germline V gene, CDR1 is LNHDA and CDR2 is SQIVND (reference sequence). Unmatched junction bases numbered 5, after V lost 1 base and J lost 4 bases. This chain's CDR3 is CASSIVDRAADTQYF. The CDR3 DNA sequence: TGTGCCAGTAGTATAGTTGACAGGGCCGCAGATACGCAGTATTTT.

J is TRBJ2-1 and V is TRBV20-1; 16 bases align to TRBD2. Germline V gene data show CDR1 as DFQATT and CDR2 as SNEGSKA (reference sequence). V shed 3 bases, J shed 8 bases, and the junction held 4 bases outside the gene matches. CDR3 length: 15 residues. CDR3 residues: CSARGTSGRAHEQFF. The DNA of the CDR3 is TGCAGTGCTAGGGGGACTAGCGGGAGGGCACATGAGCAGTTCTTC.